The TCR beta chain described here comes from a study of memory CD4+ T cells and cytomegalovirus serostatus. The wider study: This sample comes from healthy Belgian adults, roughly nine CMV seropositive, 20 to 25 seronegative.

In the authors' workflow: Out-of-frame sequences were removed, leaving a few million distinct TCRbeta sequences. Clones were read by immunoSEQ multiplex PCR, and TCRdb kept only the in-frame ones, dropping some. V and J calls and clone size follow that table, whereas D and trimming were derived from the DNA. Among 75,000 to 90,000 clones listed, approximately 80% were seen once. The V end was cut by 11 bases, the J end by 8 bases, with 18 bases between. CDR3 length: 12 amino acids. Germline V gives CDR1 MDHEN, CDR2 SYDVKM. The sort gate was single viable CD3+CD4+CD8-CD45RO+ cells for memory CD4+ T cells. Total CD4+ T cells were enriched by CD4 positive selection.

The chain has TRBV28 and TRBJ1-2; no reliable D call. The clonotype comes from an adult in good health and CMV-seronegative. The material sequenced was memory CD4+ T cells from blood. This CDR3 is CASSPVGLGYTF. The CDR3 bases are TGTGCCTCCTCGCCCGTGGGCTTGGGCTACACCTTC.